Reported below is one TCR beta chain. The data derive from a study of control samples from healthy donors and cancer patients. The data were produced by immunoSEQ multiplex PCR, yet TCRdb's version contains in-frame clones alone and is incomplete. The data hold around 100,000 clones, with 75% to 90% observed a single time. V shed 4 bases and J shed 4 bases, with 13 bases lying between them. This CDR3 has 14 amino acids. CDR1 is SGHDN, CDR2 FVKESK, per germline. The sample consisted of blood. The chain uses TRBV14 and TRBJ1-1, with D maybe TRBD1 (5 bases). This TCR derives from a young man in good health. The CDR3 here is CASSLSLQGTEAFF. CDR3 DNA sequence: TGTGCCAGCAGCCTTAGCCTGCAGGGCACTGAAGCTTTCTTT.